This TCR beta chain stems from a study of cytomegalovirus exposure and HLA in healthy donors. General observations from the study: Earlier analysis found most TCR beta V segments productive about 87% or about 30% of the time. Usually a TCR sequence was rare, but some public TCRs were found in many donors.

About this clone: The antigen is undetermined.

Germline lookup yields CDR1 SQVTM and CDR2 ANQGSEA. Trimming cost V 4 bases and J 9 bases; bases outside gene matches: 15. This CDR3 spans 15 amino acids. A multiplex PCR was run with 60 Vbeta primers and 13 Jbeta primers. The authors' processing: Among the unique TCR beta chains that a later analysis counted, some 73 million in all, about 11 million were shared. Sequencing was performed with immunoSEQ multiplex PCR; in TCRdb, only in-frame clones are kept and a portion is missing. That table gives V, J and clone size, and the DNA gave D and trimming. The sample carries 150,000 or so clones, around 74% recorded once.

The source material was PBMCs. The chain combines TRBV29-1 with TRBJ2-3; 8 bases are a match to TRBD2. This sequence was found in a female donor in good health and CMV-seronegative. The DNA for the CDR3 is TGCAGCGTTGGACCTTCCGGGGGGGCCGGCGGGACGCAGTATTTT. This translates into CSVGPSGGAGGTQYF.